These 6 T cell receptor beta chains originate from one sample sequenced in a study of T cell changes during pregnancy in multiple sclerosis. Profiling relied on immunoSEQ multiplex PCR, and the TCRdb table lists in-frame clones only, not all of them. The sample lists some 38,000 clones; approximately 91% were seen once. Sequencing used CD4+ T cells from peripheral blood mononuclear cells, obtained after pregnancy. These receptors were obtained from a female donor in good health, enrolled as a control in a pregnancy study.

This chain uses TRBV18 with TRBJ1-1; tentatively, D is TRBD1 (5 bases). Trimming took 4 bases from V and 8 from J, leaving 17 bases between them. CDR3 size: 14 residues. Germline V gives CDR1 KGHSH, CDR2 LQKENI. The CDR3 reads CASSLQSGQNEAFF. CDR3 DNA sequence: TGTGCCAGCTCACTCCAGTCAGGGCAGAACGAAGCTTTCTTT.

This rearrangement joins TRBV7-9 to TRBJ2-7, with TRBD1 matching over 11 bases. Germline V gene sequence: CDR1 SEHNR, CDR2 FQNEAQ (reference sequence). CDR3 length: 15 residues. After removal of 4 bases from V and 4 bases from J, the junction contained 6 bases not matched to a gene. This chain's CDR3 is CASSSRTGGGYEQYF. For the CDR3, the DNA is TGTGCCAGCAGCTCTCGGACAGGGGGCGGGTACGAGCAGTACTTC.

The chain carries TRBV7-2 and TRBJ2-5, with TRBD2 identical over 11 bases. Per the germline V gene, CDR1 is SGHTA and CDR2 is FQGNSA. Unmatched junction bases numbered 4, after V lost 3 bases and J lost 1 base. The CDR3 has 16 residues. Written as DNA, the CDR3 is TGTGCCAGCAGCTTCACTAGCGGGGGTTTCCAAGAGACCCAGTACTTC. The encoded protein is CASSFTSGGFQETQYF.

The chain joins TRBV6-1 to TRBJ1-2, with a tentative D call TRBD1 (6 bases). Between the trimmed V and J ends, which lost 6 bases and 2 bases, there was a span of 10 bases. Germline loops: CDR1 MNHNS, CDR2 SASEGT. The CDR3 contains 13 residues. The CDR3 nucleotides are TGTGCCAGCAGCGGGGGGCGCAACTATGGCTACACCTTC. Residues: CASSGGRNYGYTF.

The rearrangement links TRBV5-1 to TRBJ2-3, with 11 positions matching TRBD2. V lost 1 base and J lost 1; bases outside the gene matches: 8. The CDR3 loop spans 18 amino acids. Germline V CDR1 and CDR2: SGHRS, YFSETQ. The CDR3 reads CASSLRLAGRAGTDTQYF. In DNA, the CDR3 is TGCGCCAGCAGCTTGAGACTAGCGGGAAGAGCTGGCACAGATACGCAGTATTTT.

This chain connects TRBV7-2 to TRBJ1-3, with D hard to call. Trimming left V 4 bases short and J 4 bases short, with 8 bases between. From germline, CDR1 is SGHTA and CDR2 FQGNSA. This CDR3 has 13 amino acids. The CDR3 region has the DNA TGTGCCAGCAGCTCGCACACGGGAAACACCATATATTTT. As protein: CASSSHTGNTIYF.